These T cell receptor beta chains were read from a single sample in a study of T-cell reconstitution after alpha-beta-depleted transplantation in children. MiXCR was run by TCRdb on the PCR reads, yielding one entry per CDR3 protein. The table shows tens of thousands of distinct CDR3 sequences, with 5% to 7% occurring only once. The material sequenced was peripheral blood, taken 60 days after TCRalphabeta/CD19-depleted stem cell transplant. These receptors were obtained from a child less than two years old who had a stem cell transplant for acute myeloid leukemia, so the T cells may come from the graft donor. Both conserved end residues are part of each CDR3. D genes are given only for firm matches. Not every row has a clone size; where given, it reads once, few, many or a size class.

CDR3 protein,CDR3 DNA,clone size,V gene,J gene,D gene
CASSFLPGRSNQPQLF,TGTGCCAGCAGCTTTCTACCGGGACGGAGCAATCAGCCCCAGCTTTTT,many,TRBV5-5,TRBJ1-5,NA
CASSLGAGGPGNEQFF,TGTGCCAGCAGCCTGGGAGCGGGAGGGCCAGGAAATGAGCAGTTCTTC,many,TRBV4-2,TRBJ2-1,TRBD2
CASSQQGQGYQPQHF,TGTGCCAGCAGTCAACAGGGACAGGGGTATCAGCCCCAGCATTTT,many,TRBV6-2/TRBV6-3,TRBJ1-5,TRBD1
CASSPRQGKTGELFF,TGTGCCAGCAGCCCCCGGCAGGGGAAGACCGGGGAGCTGTTTTTT,many,TRBV4-2,TRBJ2-2,NA
CASSLRGKKETQYF,TGTGCCAGCAGTTTACGGGGGAAGAAGGAGACCCAGTACTTC,many,TRBV27,TRBJ2-5,NA
CSARRDTATQYF,TGCAGTGCTAGAAGGGACACGGCTACGCAGTATTTT,many,TRBV20-1,TRBJ2-3,NA
CASMGGNAEAFF,TGTGCCAGCATGGGTGGAAACGCTGAAGCTTTCTTT,many,TRBV7-9,TRBJ1-1,NA
CASRVASGGNEQYF,TGTGCCAGCAGAGTGGCTAGCGGGGGAAACGAGCAGTACTTC,once,TRBV28,TRBJ2-7,TRBD2
CASSQDQYGRAYTDTQYF,TGCGCCAGCAGCCAAGATCAATACGGGAGGGCCTATACAGATACGCAGTATTTT,many,TRBV4-3,TRBJ2-3,TRBD2
CSALGARNEQFF,TGCAGCGCCCTGGGGGCGCGCAATGAGCAGTTCTTC,many,TRBV29-1,TRBJ2-1,NA
CASSPGPANIQYF,TGTGCCAGCTCACCAGGGCCCGCAAACATTCAGTACTTC,few,TRBV18,TRBJ2-4,NA
CASSESPSGGTDTQYF,TGCGCCAGCAGTGAGTCCCCTAGCGGGGGTACAGATACGCAGTATTTT,many,TRBV10-1,TRBJ2-3,TRBD2
CASSLETGSDTGELFF,TGTGCCAGCAGCCTTGAAACGGGGTCGGACACCGGGGAGCTGTTTTTT,many,TRBV3-1,TRBJ2-2,NA
CASTSSPGTEAFF,TGTGCCAGTACCTCCTCGCCGGGTACTGAAGCTTTCTTT,many,TRBV19,TRBJ1-1,NA
CATSDATRDTDTQYF,TGTGCCACCAGTGATGCCACGAGGGACACAGATACGCAGTATTTT,many,TRBV24-1,TRBJ2-3,NA
CASSQGGPYEQYF,TGCGCCAGCAGCCAAGGGGGCCCCTACGAGCAGTACTTC,NA,TRBV4-1,TRBJ2-7,NA
CASSAYGYEQYF,TGTGCCAGCAGTGCCTATGGGTACGAGCAGTACTTC,many,TRBV25-1,TRBJ2-7,NA
CASSPRWGITRSTDTQYF,TGTGCCAGCAGCCCAAGATGGGGCATCACTAGGAGCACAGATACGCAGTATTTT,many,TRBV11-2,TRBJ2-3,NA
CASSQGEGWTQYF,TGCGCCAGCAGCCAAGGGGAGGGGTGGACCCAGTACTTC,NA,TRBV4-3,TRBJ2-5,TRBD2
CAIREAVRWMRGQGAYGYTF,TGTGCCATCAGGGAGGCGGTTAGGTGGATGCGGGGACAGGGTGCCTATGGCTACACCTTC,many,TRBV10-3,TRBJ1-2,TRBD1
CASSFSGTGNQETQYF,TGTGCCAGCAGTTTCTCCGGGACAGGGAATCAAGAGACCCAGTACTTC,many,TRBV4-2,TRBJ2-5,TRBD1
CSTLKGSGELFF,TGCAGCACCCTGAAGGGTTCCGGGGAGCTGTTTTTT,many,TRBV29-1,TRBJ2-2,NA
CASRLGRIKEQFF,TGTGCCAGCAGATTGGGACGTATTAAAGAGCAGTTCTTC,NA,TRBV7-2,TRBJ2-1,NA
CASSASGRRETQYF,TGCGCCAGCAGTGCATCCGGGAGAAGGGAGACCCAGTACTTC,NA,TRBV10-2,TRBJ2-5,NA
CASSLSEIWYQGATDTQYF,TGTGCCAGCAGCTTATCGGAAATCTGGTATCAGGGGGCAACAGATACGCAGTATTTT,many,TRBV7-9,TRBJ2-3,TRBD1
CASSEGQEDTGELFF,TGCGCCAGCAGCGAAGGACAGGAGGACACCGGGGAGCTGTTTTTT,NA,TRBV4-3,TRBJ2-2,TRBD1
CASTRNTEAFF,TGCGCCAGCACGAGGAACACTGAAGCTTTCTTT,many,TRBV4-1,TRBJ1-1,NA
CASSLPPPSGRAYEQYF,TGTGCCAGCAGCCTACCCCCCCCTAGCGGGAGGGCCTACGAGCAGTACTTC,many,TRBV12-3/TRBV12-4,TRBJ2-7,TRBD2
CASSLEDRRSSGANVLTF,TGTGCTAGCAGCTTAGAGGACAGGCGGAGCTCTGGGGCCAACGTCCTGACTTTC,many,TRBV7-7,TRBJ2-6,TRBD1
CASSRREGKETQYF,TGTGCCAGCTCACGGCGAGAGGGCAAAGAGACCCAGTACTTC,NA,TRBV18,TRBJ2-5,NA
CASRHGPTYEQYF,TGTGCCAGCAGACACGGACCTACCTACGAGCAGTACTTC,many,TRBV4-2,TRBJ2-7,NA
CASSGTEGGYTF,TGTGCCAGCAGCGGGACCGAAGGCGGCTACACCTTC,few,TRBV28,TRBJ1-2,NA
CASSGRQGANEKLFF,TGCGCCAGCAGCGGACGACAGGGCGCTAATGAAAAACTGTTTTTT,many,TRBV5-1,TRBJ1-4,TRBD1
CASSLRGASYEQYF,TGTGCCAGCAGTTTACGGGGGGCCTCCTACGAGCAGTACTTC,few,TRBV28,TRBJ2-7,NA
CASNWGLAGEKFF,TGTGCCAGCAACTGGGGGCTAGCGGGAGAGAAGTTCTTC,NA,TRBV28,TRBJ2-1,TRBD2
CATSGGSRSGNTIYF,TGTGCCACCAGTGGCGGCAGCAGATCTGGAAACACCATATATTTT,many,TRBV10-3,TRBJ1-3,NA
CASSLYPGDNAYEQYF,TGTGCCAGCAGCCTATACCCCGGGGACAACGCCTACGAGCAGTACTTC,many,TRBV9,TRBJ2-7,NA
CAISEKVGNTIYF,TGTGCCATCAGTGAAAAGGTTGGAAACACCATATATTTT,many,TRBV10-3,TRBJ1-3,NA
CSARDLGLDQETQYF,TGCAGTGCTAGAGACCTGGGACTAGACCAAGAGACCCAGTACTTC,many,TRBV20-1,TRBJ2-5,TRBD2
CASSLPGQLREQYF,TGTGCCAGCAGTTTACCAGGACAGCTTCGCGAGCAGTACTTC,few,TRBV6-2/TRBV6-3,TRBJ2-7,NA
CASGIYEQYF,TGTGCCAGCGGGATCTACGAGCAGTACTTC,many,TRBV6-2/TRBV6-3,TRBJ2-7,NA
CASSPGTSGGSNTGELFF,TGTGCCAGCAGCCCCGGGACTAGCGGGGGCTCGAACACCGGGGAGCTGTTTTTT,many,TRBV6-4,TRBJ2-2,TRBD2
CASSLIPGGYEQYF,TGTGCCAGCAGTTTAATACCGGGGGGCTACGAGCAGTACTTC,NA,TRBV28,TRBJ2-7,TRBD2
CATSDSQASSYEQYF,TGTGCCACCAGTGATTCACAGGCGAGCTCCTACGAGCAGTACTTC,NA,TRBV24-1,TRBJ2-7,NA
CASSLSWTGADQPQHF,TGTGCCAGCAGCTTATCCTGGACAGGGGCTGATCAGCCCCAGCATTTT,many,TRBV7-2,TRBJ1-5,TRBD1
CASSTDRGRGVEQFF,TGTGCCAGTAGTACGGACAGGGGCCGTGGGGTTGAGCAGTTCTTC,many,TRBV19,TRBJ2-1,TRBD1
CASSPHRTGENIQYF,TGTGCCAGCAGTCCTCATAGGACAGGGGAAAACATTCAGTACTTC,many,TRBV12-3/TRBV12-4,TRBJ2-4,TRBD1
CASSSFDRNTEAFF,TGTGCCAGCAGTTCCTTTGACAGGAACACTGAAGCTTTCTTT,few,TRBV7-9,TRBJ1-1,NA
CASRAGQLIQETQYF,TGTGCCAGCAGAGCGGGACAGTTAATCCAAGAGACCCAGTACTTC,many,TRBV6-1,TRBJ2-5,NA
CASTQRSRGNQPQHF,TGTGCCAGCACCCAAAGGAGCAGGGGGAATCAGCCCCAGCATTTT,few,TRBV6-1,TRBJ1-5,TRBD1
CASSTGYEQYF,TGTGCCAGCAGTACAGGGTACGAGCAGTACTTC,NA,TRBV2,TRBJ2-7,NA
CASSLVGGVYGYTF,TGTGCCAGCAGCTTAGTTGGGGGGGTCTATGGCTACACCTTC,many,TRBV7-2,TRBJ1-2,NA
CASGGTATNEKLFF,TGTGCCTCCGGAGGGACAGCAACTAATGAAAAACTGTTTTTT,many,TRBV10-3,TRBJ1-4,TRBD1
CASSPGEGARADTQYF,TGTGCCAGCAGCCCCGGGGAGGGGGCGAGAGCAGATACGCAGTATTTT,few,TRBV7-9,TRBJ2-3,NA